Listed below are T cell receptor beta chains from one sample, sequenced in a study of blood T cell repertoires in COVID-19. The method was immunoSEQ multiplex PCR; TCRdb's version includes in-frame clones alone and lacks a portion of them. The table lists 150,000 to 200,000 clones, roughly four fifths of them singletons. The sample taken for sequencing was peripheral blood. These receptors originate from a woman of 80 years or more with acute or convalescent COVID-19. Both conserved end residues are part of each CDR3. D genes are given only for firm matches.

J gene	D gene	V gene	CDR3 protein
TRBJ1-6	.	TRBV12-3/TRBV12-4	CASSLKGNSPLHF
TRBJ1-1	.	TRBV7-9	CASSPGAETEAFF
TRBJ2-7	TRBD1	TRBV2	CASSDEAGGEQYF
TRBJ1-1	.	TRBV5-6	CASSFLGAGTEAFF
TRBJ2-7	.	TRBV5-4	CASSRTDRDYEQYF
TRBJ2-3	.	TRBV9	CASSVGRGTQYF
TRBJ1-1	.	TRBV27	CASSPQGENTEAFF
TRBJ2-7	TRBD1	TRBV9	CASSVRQGARAYEQYF
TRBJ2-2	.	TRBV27	CASSFGDTTGELFF
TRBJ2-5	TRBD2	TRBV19	CASSRGQNLAGGWETQYF
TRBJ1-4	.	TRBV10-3	CAISTENNEKLFF
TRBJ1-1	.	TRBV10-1	CASSGVSSNTEAFF
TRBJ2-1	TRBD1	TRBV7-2	CASKGDRVGNEQFF
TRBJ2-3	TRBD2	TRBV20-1	CSASLREGVDTQYF
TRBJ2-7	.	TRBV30	CAWSADRGYSEQYF
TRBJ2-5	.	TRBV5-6	CASSGGPQETQYF
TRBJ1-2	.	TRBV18	CASSRREEGVLGYTF
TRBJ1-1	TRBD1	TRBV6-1	CASSDTGGTEAFF
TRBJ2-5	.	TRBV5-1	CASSATGLTQETQYF
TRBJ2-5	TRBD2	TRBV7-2	CASSLAVAGGQETQYF
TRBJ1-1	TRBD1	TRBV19	CASQGAWVNTEAFF
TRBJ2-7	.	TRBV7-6	CASAPGTQSYEQYF
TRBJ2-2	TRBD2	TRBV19	CASSIGWLAGDTGELFF
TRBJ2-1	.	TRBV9	CASSTQSTRYNEQFF
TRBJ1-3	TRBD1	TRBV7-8	CASSAIDRGSGNTIYF
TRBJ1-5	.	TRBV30	CAWGARTDQPQHF
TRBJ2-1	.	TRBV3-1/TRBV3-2	CASSQQLADNEQFF
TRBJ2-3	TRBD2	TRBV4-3	CASSQVVSAGEADTQYF
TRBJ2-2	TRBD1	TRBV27	CASRKRQGAGGELFF
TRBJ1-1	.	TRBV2	CASSESGRREAFF
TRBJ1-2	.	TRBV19	CASSIDTNYGYTF
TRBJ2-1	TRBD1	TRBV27	CASSQRQGFYNEQFF
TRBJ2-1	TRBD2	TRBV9	CASSVSGGRDLNEQFF
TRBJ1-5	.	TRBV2	CASSQNAGDQPQHF
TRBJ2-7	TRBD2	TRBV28	CASSFWISGSRPYEQYF
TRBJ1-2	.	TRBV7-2	CASSLGQGFPYGYTF
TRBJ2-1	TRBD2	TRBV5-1	CASSTGTSGIDEQFF
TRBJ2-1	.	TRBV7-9	CASSSRVHNEQFF
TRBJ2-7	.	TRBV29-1	CSVASIYEQYF
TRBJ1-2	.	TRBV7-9	CASSRGDYGYTF
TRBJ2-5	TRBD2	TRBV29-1	CSVSFGGEETQYF
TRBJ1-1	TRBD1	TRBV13	CASRGQENTEAFF
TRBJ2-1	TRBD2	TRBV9	CASSVRASGSGEQFF
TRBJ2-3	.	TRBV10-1	CASSAEITDTQYF
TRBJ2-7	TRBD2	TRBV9	CASSVAPTSGGSYEQYF
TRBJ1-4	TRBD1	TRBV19	CASSHRGNEKLFF
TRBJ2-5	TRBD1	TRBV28	CASSQGGQGSETQYF
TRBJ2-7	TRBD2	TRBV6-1	CASSEWTSGSYEQYF
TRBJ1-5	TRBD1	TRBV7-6	CASSPGQVGQPQHF
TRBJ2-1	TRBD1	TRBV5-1	CASSFSGTGVGNEQFF
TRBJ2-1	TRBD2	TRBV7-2	CASSLAGGAYNEQFF
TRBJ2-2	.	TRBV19	CASSISRGARNTGELFF
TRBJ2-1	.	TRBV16	CASSQSDRGAQFF
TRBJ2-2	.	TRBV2	CASGQSRNTGELFF
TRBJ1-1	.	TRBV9	CASSSGVRGKNTEAFF
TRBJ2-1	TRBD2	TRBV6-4	CASSAGTSGRYNEQFF
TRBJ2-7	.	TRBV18	CASSPWATQGTGEQYF
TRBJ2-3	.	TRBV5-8	CASSLETSSGDTQYF
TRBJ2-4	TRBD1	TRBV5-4	CASSLQGALDIQYF